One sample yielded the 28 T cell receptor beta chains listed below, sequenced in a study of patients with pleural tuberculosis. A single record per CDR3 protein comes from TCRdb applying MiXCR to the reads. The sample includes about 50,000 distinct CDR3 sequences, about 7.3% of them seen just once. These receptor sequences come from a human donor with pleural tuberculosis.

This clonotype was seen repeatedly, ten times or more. The CDR3 reads CASRQSGAYEQFF. Here the CDR3 DNA reads TGTGCCAGCAGGCAGTCGGGGGCCTATGAGCAGTTCTTC. This rearrangement joins TRBV6-2 or TRBV6-3 to TRBJ2-1; TRBD1 or TRBD2 may be the D gene (6 bases each). The CDR3 consists of 13 residues. V was pared by 6 bases and J by 8 bases, with 14 bases between. Germline values: CDR1 MNHEY, CDR2 SVGEGT.

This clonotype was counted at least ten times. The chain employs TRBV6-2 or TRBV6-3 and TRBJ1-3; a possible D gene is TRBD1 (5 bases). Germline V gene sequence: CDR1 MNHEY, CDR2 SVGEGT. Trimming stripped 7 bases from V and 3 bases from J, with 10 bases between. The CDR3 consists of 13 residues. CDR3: CASIRDFGNTIYF. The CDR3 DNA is TGTGCCAGCATCCGGGACTTTGGAAACACCATATATTTT.

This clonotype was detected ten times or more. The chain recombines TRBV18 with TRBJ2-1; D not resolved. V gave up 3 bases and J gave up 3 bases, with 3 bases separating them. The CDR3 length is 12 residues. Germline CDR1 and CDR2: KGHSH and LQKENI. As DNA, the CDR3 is TGTGCCAGCTCACCCAGCTACAATGAGCAGTTCTTC. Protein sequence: CASSPSYNEQFF.

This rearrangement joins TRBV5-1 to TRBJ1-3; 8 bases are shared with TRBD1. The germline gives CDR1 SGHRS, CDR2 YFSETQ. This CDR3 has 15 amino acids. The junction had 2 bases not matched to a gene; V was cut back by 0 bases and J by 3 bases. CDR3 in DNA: TGCGCCAGCAGCTTGGCCGGGACAGGTGGAAACACCATATATTTT. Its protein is CASSLAGTGGNTIYF.

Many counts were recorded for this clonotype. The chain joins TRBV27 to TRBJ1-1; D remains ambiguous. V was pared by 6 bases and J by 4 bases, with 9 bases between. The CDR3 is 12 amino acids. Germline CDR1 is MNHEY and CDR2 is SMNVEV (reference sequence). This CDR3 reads CASRRLGTEAFF. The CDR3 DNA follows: TGTGCCAGCAGACGCCTGGGCACTGAAGCTTTCTTT.

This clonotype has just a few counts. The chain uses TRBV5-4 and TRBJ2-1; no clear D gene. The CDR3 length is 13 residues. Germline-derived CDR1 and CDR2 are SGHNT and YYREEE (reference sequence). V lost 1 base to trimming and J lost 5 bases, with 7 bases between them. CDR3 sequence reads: CASSLSQNNEQFF. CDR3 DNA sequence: TGTGCCAGCAGCTTGTCACAGAACAATGAGCAGTTCTTC.

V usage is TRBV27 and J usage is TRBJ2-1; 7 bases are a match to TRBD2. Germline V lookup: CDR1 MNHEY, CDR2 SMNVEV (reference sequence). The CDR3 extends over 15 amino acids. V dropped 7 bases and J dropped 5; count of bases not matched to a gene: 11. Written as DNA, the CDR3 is TGTGCCAGCACCCGAACCGGGACTAACAACAATGAGCAGTTCTTC. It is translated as CASTRTGTNNNEQFF.

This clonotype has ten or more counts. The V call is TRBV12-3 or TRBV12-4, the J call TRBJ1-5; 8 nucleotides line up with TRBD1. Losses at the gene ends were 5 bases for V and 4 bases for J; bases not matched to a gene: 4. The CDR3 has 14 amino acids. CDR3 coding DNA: TGTGCCAGCAGTCAGGGGGCCCAAAATCAGCCCCAGCATTTT. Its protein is CASSQGAQNQPQHF.

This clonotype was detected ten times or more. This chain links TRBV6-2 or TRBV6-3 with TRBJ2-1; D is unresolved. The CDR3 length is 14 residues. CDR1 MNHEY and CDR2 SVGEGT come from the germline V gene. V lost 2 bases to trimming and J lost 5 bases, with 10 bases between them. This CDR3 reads CASSYTRLDNEQFF. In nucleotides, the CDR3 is TGTGCCAGCAGTTACACCCGACTCGACAATGAGCAGTTCTTC.

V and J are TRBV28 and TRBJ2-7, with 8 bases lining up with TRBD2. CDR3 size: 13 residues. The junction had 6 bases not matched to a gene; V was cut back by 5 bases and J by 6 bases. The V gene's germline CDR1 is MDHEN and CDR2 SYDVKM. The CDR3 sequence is CASSPGGGSEQYF. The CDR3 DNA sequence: TGTGCCAGCAGTCCGGGGGGGGGCTCCGAGCAGTACTTC.

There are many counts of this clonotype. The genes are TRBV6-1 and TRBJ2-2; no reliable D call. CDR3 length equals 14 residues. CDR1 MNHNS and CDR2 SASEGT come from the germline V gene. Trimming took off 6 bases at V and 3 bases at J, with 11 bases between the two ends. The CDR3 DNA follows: TGTGCCAGCAGGGCTTTTTCCGACACCGGGGAGCTGTTTTTT. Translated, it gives CASRAFSDTGELFF.

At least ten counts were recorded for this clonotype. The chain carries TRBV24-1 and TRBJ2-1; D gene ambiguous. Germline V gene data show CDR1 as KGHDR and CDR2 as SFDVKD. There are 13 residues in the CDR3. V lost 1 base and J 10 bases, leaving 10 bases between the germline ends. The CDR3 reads CATSDLGAREQFF. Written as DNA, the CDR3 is TGTGCCACCAGTGATTTAGGCGCAAGGGAGCAGTTCTTC.

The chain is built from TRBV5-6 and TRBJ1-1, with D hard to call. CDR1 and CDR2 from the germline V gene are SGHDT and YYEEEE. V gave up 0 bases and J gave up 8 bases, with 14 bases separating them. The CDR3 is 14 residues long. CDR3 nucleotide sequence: TGTGCCAGCAGCTTGGCAAGCGGGGTCGGGGAAGCTTTCTTT. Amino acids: CASSLASGVGEAFF.

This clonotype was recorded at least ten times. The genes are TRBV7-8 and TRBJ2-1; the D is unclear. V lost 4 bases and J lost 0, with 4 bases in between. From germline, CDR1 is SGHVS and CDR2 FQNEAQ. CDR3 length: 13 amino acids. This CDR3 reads CASSSSSYNEQFF. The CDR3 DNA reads TGTGCCAGCAGCTCTAGCTCCTACAATGAGCAGTTCTTC.

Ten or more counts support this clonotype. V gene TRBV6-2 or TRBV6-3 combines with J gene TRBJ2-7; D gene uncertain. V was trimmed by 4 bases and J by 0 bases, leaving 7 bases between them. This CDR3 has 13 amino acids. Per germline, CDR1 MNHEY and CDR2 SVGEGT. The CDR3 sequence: CASSFGSSYEQYF. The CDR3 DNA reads TGTGCCAGCAGTTTTGGCTCCTCCTACGAGCAGTACTTC.

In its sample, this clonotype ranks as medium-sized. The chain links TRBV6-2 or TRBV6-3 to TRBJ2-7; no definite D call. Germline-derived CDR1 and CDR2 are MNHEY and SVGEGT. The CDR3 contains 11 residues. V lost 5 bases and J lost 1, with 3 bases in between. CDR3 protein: CASSPSYEQYF. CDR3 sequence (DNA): TGTGCCAGCAGTCCTTCCTACGAGCAGTACTTC.

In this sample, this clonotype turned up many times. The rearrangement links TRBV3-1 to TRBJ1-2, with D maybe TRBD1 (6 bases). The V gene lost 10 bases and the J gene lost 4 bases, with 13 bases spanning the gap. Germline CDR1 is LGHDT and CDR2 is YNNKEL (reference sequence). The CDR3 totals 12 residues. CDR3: CATSQGSYGYTF. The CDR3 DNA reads TGTGCCACCTCCCAGGGGAGCTATGGCTACACCTTC. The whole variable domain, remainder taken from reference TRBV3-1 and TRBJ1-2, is DTAVSQTPKYLVTQMGNDKSIKCEQNLGHDTMYWYKQDSKKFLKIMFSYNNKELIINETVPNRFSPKSPDKAHLNLHINSLELGDSAVYFCATSQGSYGYTFGSGTRLTVV.

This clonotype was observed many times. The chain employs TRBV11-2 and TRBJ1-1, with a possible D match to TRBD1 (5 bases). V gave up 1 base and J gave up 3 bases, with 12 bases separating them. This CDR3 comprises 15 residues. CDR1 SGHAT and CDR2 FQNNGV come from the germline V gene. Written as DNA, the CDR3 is TGTGCCAGCAGCTTAGTTGGAGGGGTCGACACTGAAGCTTTCTTT. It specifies CASSLVGGVDTEAFF.

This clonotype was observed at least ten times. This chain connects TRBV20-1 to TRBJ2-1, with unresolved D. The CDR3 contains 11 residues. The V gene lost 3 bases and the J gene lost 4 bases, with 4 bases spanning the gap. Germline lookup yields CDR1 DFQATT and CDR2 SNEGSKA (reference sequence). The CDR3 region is CSARQYNEQFF. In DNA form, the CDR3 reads TGCAGTGCTAGGCAGTACAATGAGCAGTTCTTC.

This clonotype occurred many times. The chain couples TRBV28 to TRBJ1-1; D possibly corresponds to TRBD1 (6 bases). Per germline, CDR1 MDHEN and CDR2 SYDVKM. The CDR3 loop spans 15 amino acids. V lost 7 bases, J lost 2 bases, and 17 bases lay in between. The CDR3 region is CASTITGLVNTEAFF. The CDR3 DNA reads TGTGCCAGCACCATTACAGGGCTGGTAAACACTGAAGCTTTCTTT.

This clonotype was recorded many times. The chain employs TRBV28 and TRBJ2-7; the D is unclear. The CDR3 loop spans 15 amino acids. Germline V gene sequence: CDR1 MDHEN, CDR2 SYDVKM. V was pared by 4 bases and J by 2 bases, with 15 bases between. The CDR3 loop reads CASSSPSLGTYEQYF. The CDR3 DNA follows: TGTGCCAGCAGTTCCCCTTCTTTGGGAACCTACGAGCAGTACTTC.

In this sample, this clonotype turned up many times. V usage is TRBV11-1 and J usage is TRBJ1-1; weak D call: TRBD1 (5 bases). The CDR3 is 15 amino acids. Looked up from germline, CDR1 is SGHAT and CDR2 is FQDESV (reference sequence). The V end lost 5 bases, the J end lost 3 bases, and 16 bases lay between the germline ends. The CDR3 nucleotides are TGTGCCAGCAGCCCCGGGACCTTTGCGCACACTGAAGCTTTCTTT. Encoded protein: CASSPGTFAHTEAFF.

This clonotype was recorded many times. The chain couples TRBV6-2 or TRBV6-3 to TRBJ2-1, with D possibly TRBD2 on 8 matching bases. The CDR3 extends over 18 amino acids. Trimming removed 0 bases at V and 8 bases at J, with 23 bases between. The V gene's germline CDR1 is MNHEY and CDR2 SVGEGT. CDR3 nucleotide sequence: TGTGCCAGCAGTTACTCATCCACGACAGGGACTAGACCACATGAGCAGTTCTTC. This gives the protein CASSYSSTTGTRPHEQFF.

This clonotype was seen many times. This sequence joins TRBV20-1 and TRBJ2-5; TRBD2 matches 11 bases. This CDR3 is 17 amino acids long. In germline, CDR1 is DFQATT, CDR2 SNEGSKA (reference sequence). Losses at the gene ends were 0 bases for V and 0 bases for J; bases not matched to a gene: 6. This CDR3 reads CSARDALAGAYQETQYF. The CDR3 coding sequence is TGCAGTGCTAGAGATGCACTAGCGGGAGCTTACCAAGAGACCCAGTACTTC.

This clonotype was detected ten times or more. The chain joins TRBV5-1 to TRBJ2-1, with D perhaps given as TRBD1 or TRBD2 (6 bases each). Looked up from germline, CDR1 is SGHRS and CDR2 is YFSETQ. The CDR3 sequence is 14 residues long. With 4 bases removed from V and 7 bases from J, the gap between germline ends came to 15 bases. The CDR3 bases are TGCGCCAGCAGCCCCATTGTAGGGGGGAATGAGCAGTTCTTC. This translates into CASSPIVGGNEQFF.

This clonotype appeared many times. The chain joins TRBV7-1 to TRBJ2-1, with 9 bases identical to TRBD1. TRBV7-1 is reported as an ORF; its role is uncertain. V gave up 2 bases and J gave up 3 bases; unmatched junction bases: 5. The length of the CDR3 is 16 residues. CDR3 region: CASSSRPGQGYNEQFF. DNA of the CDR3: TGTGCCAGCAGCTCAAGACCGGGACAGGGCTACAATGAGCAGTTCTTC.

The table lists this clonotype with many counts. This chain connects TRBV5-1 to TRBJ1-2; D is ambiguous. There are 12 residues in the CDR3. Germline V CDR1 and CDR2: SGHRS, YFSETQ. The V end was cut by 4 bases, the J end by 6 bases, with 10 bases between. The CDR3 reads CASSPNTNGYTF. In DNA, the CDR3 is TGCGCCAGCAGCCCTAACACAAATGGCTACACCTTC.

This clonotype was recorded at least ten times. CDR3 sequence (DNA): TGCAGTGCTAGAGGGTCGGAGGGCGAAGAGACCCAGTACTTC. Protein product: CSARGSEGEETQYF. The rearrangement uses TRBV20-1 and TRBJ2-5; tentative D call: TRBD2 (6 bases). The germline gives CDR1 DFQATT, CDR2 SNEGSKA (reference sequence). Deletions cut 1 base from V and 3 bases from J, with 12 bases between. The CDR3 consists of 14 residues.